The clone carrying this T cell receptor beta chain was picked up a small number of times. Time point here: 2014-2015 season, 7 days after vaccination. Donors were community-dwelling with no influenza vaccine in the prior 6 months. The sample is drawn from a study of follicular helper T cells after annual influenza vaccination. Method: immunoSEQ multiplex PCR; TCRdb's copy keeps in-frame clones and lacks some. This table has 9,500 to 10,000 clones, about 83% appearing once. CDR1 is SNHLY and CDR2 is FYNNEI in the germline V gene. CDR3 size: 14 residues. Trimming removed 3 bases from V and 6 bases from J, with 14 bases in between.

The receptor was isolated from an adult who received the influenza vaccine. The chain is built from TRBV2 and TRBJ1-2, with D maybe TRBD1 (6 bases). The input for sequencing was CXCR5- memory CD4+ T cells sorted from blood, taken 7 days after influenza vaccination. This CDR3 reads CASSEWGAKDGYTF. CDR3 bases: TGTGCCAGCAGTGAGTGGGGGGCGAAGGATGGCTACACCTTC. The full variable domain, completed using reference TRBV2 and TRBJ1-2, is EPEVTQTPSHQVTQMGQEVILRCVPISNHLYFYWYRQILGQKVEFLVSFYNNEISEKSEIFDDQFSVERPDGSNFTLKIRSTKLEDSAMYFCASSEWGAKDGYTFGSGTRLTVV.